The sequence of this T cell receptor beta chain was determined in a study of T cell responses to AZD1222 COVID-19 vaccine. Study-level results: Reportedly, close to half of spike-specific TCRs are directed against unmutated variant regions. A mostly white British donor set with more females was recruited, and clonal diversity was possibly underestimated. It was only a handful of AZD1222 recipients who were seropositive at baseline. Spike regions recognized by vaccine-associated CD4 TCRs spanned the protein, led by 160-218 and 743-854.

About this clone: Its antigen is still unknown.

Germline CDR1 and CDR2: KGHDR and SFDVKD. J lost 5 bases, V lost 5 bases, and 7 bases had no gene match. The CDR3 spans 15 residues. Some clones are missing from TCRdb's copy, which holds only in-frame ones; the method was immunoSEQ multiplex PCR. The sample holds around 180,000 clones, around 93% seen once. The sequence was obtained from an adult in good health. The chain uses TRBV24-1 and TRBJ2-2; 7 bases line up with TRBD1. The sample in question was peripheral blood, obtained on day 0 of AZD1222 vaccination. The CDR3 loop reads CATSARQGFTGELFF. The CDR3 nucleotides are TGTGCCACCAGTGCCCGACAGGGTTTTACCGGGGAGCTGTTTTTT.